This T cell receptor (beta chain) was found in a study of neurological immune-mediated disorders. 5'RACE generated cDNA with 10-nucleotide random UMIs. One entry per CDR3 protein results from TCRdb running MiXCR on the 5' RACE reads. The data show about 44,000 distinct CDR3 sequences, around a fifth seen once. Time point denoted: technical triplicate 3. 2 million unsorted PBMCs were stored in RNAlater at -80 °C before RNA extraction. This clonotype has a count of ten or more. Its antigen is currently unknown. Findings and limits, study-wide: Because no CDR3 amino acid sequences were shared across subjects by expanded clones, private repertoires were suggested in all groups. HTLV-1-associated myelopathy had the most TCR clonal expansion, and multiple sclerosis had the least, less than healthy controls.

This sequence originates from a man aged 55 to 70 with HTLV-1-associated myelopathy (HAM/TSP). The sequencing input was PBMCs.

CDR3 DNA sequence: TGTGCCAGCAGCCAGGGACATTCGAACACCGGGGAGCTGTTTTTT. Translated: CASSQGHSNTGELFF. The chain carries TRBV3-1 and TRBJ2-2; weak D call: TRBD1 (6 bases). V lost 3 bases, J lost 0 bases, and 8 bases lay in between. The CDR3 contains 15 residues. CDR1 is LGHDT and CDR2 is YNNKEL in the germline V gene (reference sequence).